This section outlines one TCR beta chain sequence together with its context. TCRdb keeps only in-frame clones here, not all; method: immunoSEQ multiplex PCR. The sample holds 11,000 to 15,000 clones, about three quarters seen once. The sample originates from a study of sequential checkpoint blockade in melanoma. For the study at large: First-line arms were nivolumab then ipilimumab, or the reverse, randomized 1:1.

Treatment specified: randomized to nivolumab then ipilimumab (arm A) or the reverse (arm B). This CDR3 has 12 amino acids. Germline V gene data show CDR1 as SQVTM and CDR2 as ANQGSEA. V trimming: 6 bases; J trimming: 3 bases; junction bases outside the gene matches: 2. Source: CD8+ T cells sorted from blood (inferred from file names), taken from a patient given nivolumab and ipilimumab in sequence. This TCR derives from a human donor with melanoma. V usage is TRBV29-1 and J usage is TRBJ1-3; TRBD1 agrees at 7 bases. The CDR3 reads CSVQGLGNTIYF. The CDR3 DNA is TGCAGCGTACAGGGGCTTGGAAACACCATATATTTT.